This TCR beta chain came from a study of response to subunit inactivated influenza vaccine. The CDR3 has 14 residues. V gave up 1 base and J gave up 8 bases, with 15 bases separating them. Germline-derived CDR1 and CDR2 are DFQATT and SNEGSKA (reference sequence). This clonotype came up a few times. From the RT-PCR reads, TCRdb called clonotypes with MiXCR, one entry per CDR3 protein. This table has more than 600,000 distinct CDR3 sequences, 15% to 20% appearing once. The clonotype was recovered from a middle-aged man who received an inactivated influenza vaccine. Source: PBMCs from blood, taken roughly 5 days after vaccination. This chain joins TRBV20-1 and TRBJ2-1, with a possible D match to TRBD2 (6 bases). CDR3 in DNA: TGCAGTGCTAGAGGGGGTTGGGGAGGCGATGAGCAGTTCTTC. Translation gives CSARGGWGGDEQFF.